This TCR beta chain was profiled in a study of Graves' ophthalmopathy and Graves' hyperthyroidism. Germline V gene sequence: CDR1 LNHDA, CDR2 SQIVND (reference sequence). The CDR3 runs 15 residues. V lost 1 base, J lost 1 base, and 11 bases lay in between. This clonotype was seen only a few times. Amplification from RNA transcripts yielded the TCR beta CDR3 regions. First-round RT-PCR used HTBI primers; second-round multiplex PCR followed. TCRdb re-derived calls from the multiplex PCR reads in MiXCR, one entry per CDR3 protein. This sample has 600,000 to 950,000 distinct CDR3 sequences, with 40% found just once.

Source material: peripheral blood. This chain connects TRBV19 to TRBJ2-7; the D gene could be TRBD1 or TRBD2 (6 bases each). The receptor comes from an adult man with Graves' ophthalmopathy. CDR3 sequence reads: CASSIGGGPSYEQYF. CDR3 nucleotides: TGTGCCAGTAGTATAGGTGGGGGGCCTTCCTACGAGCAGTACTTC.